One and the same sample provided the 28 T cell receptor beta chains below, sequenced in a study of CD8+ T cells in alopecia areata (dated by TCRdb to the late 2010s). The receptor library was made with the immunoSEQ multiplex PCR assay. RNA was extracted from all samples and reverse transcribed into cDNA, which served as template for TCR sequencing. The table was pulled from immuneACCESS by TCRdb, which kept in-frame rearrangements only. Such tables lose some clones; where checked, under half of the loss comes from unresolved V genes, and the rest has no known cause. The sample table records about 120,000 clones; 45% to 65% of these occur just once. The top ten hold 3% to 4% of the sample. The time point label for this specimen denotes: about 5 months on oral tofacitinib. Per the publication, the treatment or condition label means: oral pan-JAK inhibitor, 5-10 mg twice daily. The source material was CD4+ T cells sorted from blood, sampled at week 24, from a patient treated with tofacitinib. The receptors derive from a human donor with alopecia areata.

The gene calls are TRBV7-2 and TRBJ2-7; D is undetermined. The CDR3 covers 14 residues. Trimming pared 0 bases from V and 6 bases from J, leaving 12 bases between. CDR1 and CDR2 from the germline V gene are SGHTA and FQGNSA. The CDR3 loop is CASSLAWIIGEQYF. The CDR3 nucleotides read TGTGCCAGCAGCTTAGCCTGGATCATCGGCGAGCAGTACTTC. Variable domain in full (rest from reference TRBV7-2 and TRBJ2-7): GAGVSQSPSNKVTEKGKDVELRCDPISGHTALYWYRQSLGQGLEFLIYFQGNSAPDKSGLPSDRFSAERTGGSVSTLTIQRTQQEDSAVYLCASSLAWIIGEQYFGPGTRLTVT.

J is TRBJ1-2 and V is TRBV25-1; no definite D call. The CDR3 loop spans 12 amino acids. Trimming removed 6 bases from V and 4 bases from J, with 9 bases in between. Looked up from germline, CDR1 is MGHDK and CDR2 is SYGVNS. The DNA for the CDR3 is TGTGCCAGCAGCTCCTCGGGCTATGGCTACACCTTC. Encoded protein: CASSSSGYGYTF.

The chain recombines TRBV6-5 with TRBJ1-1; no firm D call. The CDR3 extends over 14 amino acids. Germline V gene sequence: CDR1 MNHEY, CDR2 SVGAGI. V was clipped by 7 bases and J by 1 base, with 13 bases between them. CDR3 sequence: CASTASSANTEAFF. For the CDR3, the DNA is TGTGCCAGCACCGCGTCGTCGGCGAACACTGAAGCTTTCTTT.

This rearrangement joins TRBV7-8 to TRBJ2-5, with D perhaps TRBD1 or TRBD2 (6 bases each). The germline CDR1 and CDR2 sequences are SGHVS and FQNEAQ. V dropped 4 bases and J dropped 5 bases, with 14 bases sitting between them. There are 14 residues in the CDR3. CDR3 nucleotide sequence: TGTGCCAGCAGCTCCCGGGGGCGAATGGAGACCCAGTACTTC. Translating it yields CASSSRGRMETQYF. Variable domain in full (rest from reference TRBV7-8 and TRBJ2-5): GAGVSQSPRYKVAKRGQDVALRCDPISGHVSLFWYQQALGQGPEFLTYFQNEAQLDKSGLPSDRFFAERPEGSVSTLKIQRTQQEDSAVYLCASSSRGRMETQYFGPGTRLLVL.

J is TRBJ1-5 and V is TRBV6-1; unclear D gene. The V gene lost 6 bases and the J gene lost 0 bases, with 12 bases spanning the gap. CDR1 and CDR2 (germline): MNHNS, SASEGT. The CDR3 extends over 15 amino acids. The DNA of the CDR3 is TGTGCCAGCAGCTTCAGAGCGAATAGCAATCAGCCCCAGCATTTT. As protein: CASSFRANSNQPQHF.

This chain uses TRBV15 with TRBJ1-3, with D possibly being TRBD1 (6 bases). Germline values: CDR1 LNHNV, CDR2 YYDKDF (reference sequence). This CDR3 comprises 16 residues. V gave up 2 bases and J gave up 0 bases, with 11 bases separating them. The DNA of the CDR3 is TGTGCCACCAGCAGAAATGGACAGTTCTCTGGAAACACCATATATTTT. The encoded protein is CATSRNGQFSGNTIYF. Together with reference TRBV15 and TRBJ1-3, the CDR3 gives the full variable domain: DAMVIQNPRYQVTQFGKPVTLSCSQTLNHNVMYWYQQKSSQAPKLLFHYYDKDFNNEADTPDNFQSRRPNTSFCFLDIRSPGLGDTAMYLCATSRNGQFSGNTIYFGEGSWLTVV.

This rearrangement joins TRBV7-2 to TRBJ2-5, with D tentatively TRBD1 or TRBD2 (6 bases each). Germline CDR1 and CDR2: SGHTA and FQGNSA. This CDR3 spans 15 amino acids. V lost 5 bases to trimming and J lost 5 bases, with 18 bases between them. CDR3: CASSPVGGLGETQYF. The CDR3 DNA is TGTGCCAGCAGCCCGGTGGGGGGCCTTGGGGAGACCCAGTACTTC.

V usage is TRBV27 and J usage is TRBJ1-5; D remains unclear. Germline V gives CDR1 MNHEY, CDR2 SMNVEV (reference sequence). Trimming stripped 6 bases from V and 0 bases from J, with 12 bases between. The length of the CDR3 is 15 residues. The CDR3 loop is CASSNRLNSNQPQHF. In DNA form, the CDR3 reads TGTGCCAGCAGCAATAGACTGAATAGCAATCAGCCCCAGCATTTT.

This CDR3 reads CAWSVGASGANVLTF. The CDR3 region has the DNA TGTGCCTGGAGTGTAGGGGCCTCTGGGGCCAACGTCCTGACTTTC. The chain uses TRBV30 and TRBJ2-6; the D gene is possibly TRBD1 (5 bases). CDR1 and CDR2 (germline): GTSNPN, SVGIG (reference sequence). The germline V and J ends were trimmed by 0 bases and 0 bases, with 6 bases remaining between them. The CDR3 loop spans 15 amino acids.

This clone showed up just a few times. The chain employs TRBV7-9 and TRBJ2-5; D perhaps matches TRBD2 (5 bases). This CDR3 has 15 amino acids. The ends were cut back, 3 bases at V and 3 bases at J, with 14 bases in the middle. Looked up from germline, CDR1 is SEHNR and CDR2 is FQNEAQ (reference sequence). The CDR3 here is CASSFWGVSKETQYF. CDR3 nucleotide sequence: TGTGCCAGCAGCTTTTGGGGAGTCTCTAAAGAGACCCAGTACTTC.

This chain links TRBV5-4 with TRBJ2-5; no reliable D call. This CDR3 spans 13 amino acids. Germline-derived CDR1 and CDR2 are SGHNT and YYREEE (reference sequence). The ends were cut back, 1 base at V and 0 bases at J, with 4 bases in the middle. CDR3 coding DNA: TGTGCCAGCAGCTTGCACGACCAAGAGACCCAGTACTTC. Protein sequence: CASSLHDQETQYF.

This clone turned up a few times. Other nucleotide sequences from this sample produce the same CDR3. CDR3 residues: CSVAGRLNTEAFF. The CDR3 DNA follows: TGCAGCGTAGCCGGGCGGCTGAACACTGAAGCTTTCTTT. The rearrangement uses TRBV29-1 and TRBJ1-1; D is unclear. Germline values: CDR1 SQVTM, CDR2 ANQGSEA. Trimming took off 6 bases at V and 0 bases at J, with 11 bases between the two ends. The CDR3 is 13 residues long. Filled out from reference TRBV29-1 and TRBJ1-1, the complete variable domain reads SAVISQKPSRDICQRGTSLTIQCQVDSQVTMMFWYRQQPGQSLTLIATANQGSEATYESGFVIDKFPISRPNLTFSTLTVSNMSPEDSSIYLCSVAGRLNTEAFFGQGTRLTVV.

The CDR3 DNA reads TGTGCCAGCAGCCTCGAAAGGGGGCGACGTGAAAAACTGTTTTTT. Encoded protein: CASSLERGRREKLFF. This rearrangement joins TRBV7-2 to TRBJ1-4; the match to TRBD1 covers 7 bases. J was trimmed by 7 bases and V by 5 bases; bases with no gene match: 10. The CDR3 totals 15 residues. Germline V lookup: CDR1 SGHTA, CDR2 FQGNSA.

This clone was detected only a few times. The V and J genes are TRBV29-1 and TRBJ2-2; D remains ambiguous. Germline values: CDR1 SQVTM, CDR2 ANQGSEA. The CDR3 covers 11 residues. Trimming removed 5 bases at V and 3 bases at J, with 4 bases between. The CDR3 loop reads CSVQDTGELFF. The CDR3 bases are TGCAGCGTTCAGGACACCGGGGAGCTGTTTTTT.

The sample holds a few counts of this clone. V usage is TRBV29-1 and J usage is TRBJ2-5, with 7 bases matching TRBD1. Trimming cost V 7 bases and J 5 bases; bases outside gene matches: 7. The CDR3 length is 12 residues. Germline V CDR1 and CDR2: SQVTM, ANQGSEA. Here the CDR3 DNA reads TGCAGCGGGGGGCCACAGGGGGAGACCCAGTACTTC. Translation gives CSGGPQGETQYF.

The genes are TRBV4-3 and TRBJ2-5; D may be TRBD2 (5 bases). CDR1 and CDR2 (germline): LGHNA, YSLEER. Trimming removed 1 base at V and 4 bases at J, with 10 bases between. This CDR3 comprises 14 residues. CDR3 protein: CASSQVLDRETQYF. Written as DNA, the CDR3 is TGCGCCAGCAGCCAAGTACTAGATCGAGAGACCCAGTACTTC.

The chain has TRBV4-3 and TRBJ1-2; 9 bases map to TRBD1. Germline values: CDR1 LGHNA, CDR2 YSLEER. CDR3 length equals 17 residues. The V segment lost 1 base and the J segment 2 bases; nucleotides outside the gene matches: 8. CDR3 bases: TGCGCCAGCAGCCAAGGGGTCCTTGGGACAGGGAACTATGGCTACACCTTC. Protein product: CASSQGVLGTGNYGYTF.

The chain couples TRBV7-2 to TRBJ2-5, with D unclear. This CDR3 contains 11 residues. Trimming left V 4 bases short and J 4 bases short, with 4 bases between. The germline V gene encodes CDR1 SGHTA and CDR2 FQGNSA. The CDR3 spells CASSSVETQYF. The CDR3 DNA reads as TGTGCCAGCAGCTCTGTAGAGACCCAGTACTTC.

This chain joins TRBV2 and TRBJ1-2; D gene unclear. CDR1 and CDR2 (germline): SNHLY, FYNNEI. CDR3 length equals 13 residues. Trimming stripped 2 bases from V and 6 bases from J, with 10 bases between. The CDR3 protein is CASSESGSHGYTF. DNA of the CDR3: TGTGCCAGCAGTGAATCAGGATCCCATGGCTACACCTTC.

The gene calls are TRBV11-2 and TRBJ2-3, with TRBD1 identical over 7 bases. This CDR3 contains 15 residues. Germline CDR1 is SGHAT and CDR2 is FQNNGV. V shed 5 bases, J shed 1 base, and the junction held 6 bases outside the gene matches. The CDR3: CASSQTGVGTDTQYF. CDR3 nucleotide sequence: TGTGCCAGCAGCCAAACAGGGGTTGGCACAGATACGCAGTATTTT.

Notes on this clone: A read error may produce the germline difference seen at one junction end. V and J are TRBV29-1 and TRBJ1-2, with TRBD1 identical over 8 bases. CDR3 length equals 14 residues. Germline CDR1 SQVTM, CDR2 ANQGSEA. CDR3: CNVEDSQGVGGYTF. CDR3 in DNA: TGCAACGTTGAAGATTCACAGGGGGTGGGAGGCTACACCTTC.

The chain couples TRBV7-3 to TRBJ2-2, with TRBD1 identical over 7 bases. V lost 2 bases, J lost 4 bases, and 7 bases stayed unmatched. Germline lookup yields CDR1 SGHTA and CDR2 FQGTGA. This CDR3 spans 16 amino acids. This chain's CDR3 is CASSLLRGPGTGELFF. CDR3 sequence (DNA): TGTGCCAGCAGCTTACTAAGGGGGCCGGGCACCGGGGAGCTGTTTTTT.

The chain couples TRBV5-1 to TRBJ1-1; D is unresolved. The CDR3 covers 12 residues. Between the trimmed V and J ends, which lost 0 bases and 12 bases, there was a span of 12 bases. Germline CDR1 is SGHRS and CDR2 is YFSETQ. CDR3 DNA: TGCGCCAGCAGCTTGGAGGGAGCTGTGTCTTTCTTT. Amino acid sequence: CASSLEGAVSFF.

The rearrangement joins TRBV29-1 to TRBJ2-3; a weak D match, TRBD2 (5 bases). V gave up 4 bases and J gave up 4 bases, with 9 bases separating them. This CDR3 comprises 12 residues. Germline V CDR1 and CDR2: SQVTM, ANQGSEA. The CDR3 DNA is TGCAGCGTTGCTAACGGGGCAGATACGCAGTATTTT. Protein product: CSVANGADTQYF.

This clone was seen only a few times. The CDR3 DNA reads TGTGCCAGCAGCGGACCGGGACAGGGGACCTACGAGCAGTACTTC. Translated, it gives CASSGPGQGTYEQYF. This chain uses TRBV7-9 with TRBJ2-7, with 10 bases aligning to TRBD1. Germline CDR1 is SEHNR and CDR2 is FQNEAQ (reference sequence). V trimming: 5 bases; J trimming: 2 bases; junction bases outside the gene matches: 6. The CDR3 totals 15 residues.

The chain joins TRBV4-2 to TRBJ2-7, with D unresolved. V lost 1 base and J 3 bases, leaving 13 bases between the germline ends. The V gene's germline CDR1 is LGHNA and CDR2 YNFKEQ. The CDR3 length is 15 residues. Written as DNA, the CDR3 is TGTGCCAGCAGCCAAGCGAGGACCCGAGACTACGAGCAGTACTTC. This translates into CASSQARTRDYEQYF.

This chain links TRBV5-1 with TRBJ2-5; D not resolved. This CDR3 contains 12 residues. With 4 bases removed from V and 1 base from J, the gap between germline ends came to 5 bases. Germline CDR1 and CDR2: SGHRS and YFSETQ. CDR3 coding DNA: TGCGCCAGCAGCGTTCTCCAAGAGACCCAGTACTTC. Encoded protein: CASSVLQETQYF.

The V gene is TRBV5-1, the J gene TRBJ1-2; tentatively, D is TRBD1 (5 bases). This CDR3 is built from 15 residues. Germline CDR1 SGHRS, CDR2 YFSETQ. The V and J ends lost 0 bases and 6 bases respectively, with 15 bases between them. CDR3 nucleotide sequence: TGCGCCAGCAGCTTGGCCCAGGACACGGCTAATGGCTACACCTTC. Its protein product is CASSLAQDTANGYTF. Full variable domain (rest looked up from reference TRBV5-1 and TRBJ1-2): KAGVTQTPRYLIKTRGQQVTLSCSPISGHRSVSWYQQTPGQGLQFLFEYFSETQRNKGNFPGRFSGRQFSNSRSEMNVSTLELGDSALYLCASSLAQDTANGYTFGSGTRLTVV.